This entry is about one T cell receptor beta chain. 60 Vbeta and 13 Jbeta primers were used in PCR. Measured with immunoSEQ multiplex PCR; TCRdb has only the in-frame clones, and not every one. The sample holds about 94,000 clones, 7.6% seen once. This CDR3 has 14 residues. The V gene's germline CDR1 is MNHNY and CDR2 SVGAGI (reference sequence). The trim removed 7 bases at V and 5 bases at J, leaving 7 bases unmatched. The sample comes from a study of cytomegalovirus exposure and HLA in healthy donors. This clonotype was sampled from a man aged 50-59 years in good health and CMV-seronegative. The sample taken for sequencing was PBMCs. The chain couples TRBV6-6 to TRBJ2-2, with 7 bases aligning to TRBD1. DNA of the CDR3: TGTGCCAGCAAAAAGGGGGCTGAAACCGGGGAGCTGTTTTTT. Translated, it gives CASKKGAETGELFF.